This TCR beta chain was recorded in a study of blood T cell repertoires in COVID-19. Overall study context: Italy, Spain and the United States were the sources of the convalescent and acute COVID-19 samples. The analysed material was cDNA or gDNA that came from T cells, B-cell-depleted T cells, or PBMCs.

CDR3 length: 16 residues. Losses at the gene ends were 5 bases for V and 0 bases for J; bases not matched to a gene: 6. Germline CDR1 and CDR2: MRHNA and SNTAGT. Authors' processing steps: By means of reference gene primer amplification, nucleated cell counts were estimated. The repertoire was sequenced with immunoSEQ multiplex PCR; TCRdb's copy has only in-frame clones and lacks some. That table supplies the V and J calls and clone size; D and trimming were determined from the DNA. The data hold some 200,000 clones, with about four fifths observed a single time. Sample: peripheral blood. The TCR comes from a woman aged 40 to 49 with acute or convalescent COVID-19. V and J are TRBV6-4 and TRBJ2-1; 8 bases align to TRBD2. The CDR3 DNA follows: TGTGCCAGCAGTATTAGCGGGATGAGCTCCTACAATGAGCAGTTCTTC. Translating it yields CASSISGMSSYNEQFF.